Sequencing of this T cell receptor (beta chain) was carried out in a study of CD8 T cells in Susac syndrome. The CDR3 is 13 amino acids. The germline V gene encodes CDR1 MDHEN and CDR2 SYDVKM. V lost 6 bases and J lost 11; bases outside the gene matches: 9. Whole-study findings and limits: The study acknowledged a relatively small number of individuals in its TCR sequencing and HLA analysis.

RNA in amounts of roughly 0.5 to 1 ug was reverse transcribed with random hexamers. MiXCR was run by TCRdb on the immunoSEQ multiplex PCR reads, yielding one entry per CDR3 protein. Of more than 200,000 distinct CDR3 sequences listed, around 93% are singletons. In the case of this clonotype: As yet, its antigen is unknown.

Sequencing of TCR beta, carried out with a high-throughput approach, was applied to CD8+ and CD4+ T cells from the blood. While CD8+ and CD4+ T cells were isolated negatively, TEMRA cells were enriched by FACS. The chain links TRBV28 to TRBJ1-4; 7 bases agree with TRBD1. The sample was CD4+ T cells from PBMCs. This TCR was recovered from a human donor with multiple sclerosis. CDR3 residues: CASSLDRWGKLFF. CDR3 bases: TGTGCCAGCAGCCTGGACAGGTGGGGTAAACTGTTTTTT.